This TCR beta chain comes out of a study of human T cells and chemical hapten exposure. Time point reported: patch test 1, 2 weeks after DPC sensitization. Regarding treatment: therapeutic diphenylcyclopropenone sensitization with weekly scalp DPC. It was the library that attached unique molecular identifiers to individual cDNA molecules. From the RACE reads, TCRdb called clonotypes with MiXCR, one entry per CDR3 protein. The sample gives 300,000 to 450,000 distinct CDR3 sequences, around 4.8% of which show up once; under 3% is in the top ten. The CDR3 consists of 13 residues. The germline V and J ends were trimmed by 6 bases and 4 bases, with 12 bases remaining between them. Per the germline V gene, CDR1 is MNHEY and CDR2 is SVGEGT.

The sequence derives from a woman aged 45-65 years with alopecia areata. Some clones in this sample may be carry-over from other donors' samples. Source: whole blood, taken in connection with sensitization to the hapten diphenylcyclopropenone (DPC). This sequence joins TRBV6-2 or TRBV6-3 and TRBJ1-2; D unclear. The CDR3: CASSNGRPYGYTF. The DNA for the CDR3 is TGTGCCAGCAGCAACGGGCGCCCCTATGGCTACACCTTC.